These 32 T cell receptor beta chains originate from one sample sequenced in a study of blood T cell repertoires in COVID-19. Libraries were prepared by immunoSEQ multiplex PCR; TCRdb keeps only in-frame clonotypes and omits some of them. This sample yields roughly 66,000 clones, of which 75% to 95% are seen a single time; around 14% belongs to the top ten. The sequenced sample consisted of peripheral blood. The receptors originated from a human donor with active COVID-19. The donor label of this sample is uncertain.

The genes are TRBV27 and TRBJ1-5, with TRBD1 identical over 7 bases. Losses at the gene ends were 5 bases for V and 9 bases for J; bases not matched to a gene: 13. The CDR3 is made up of 15 amino acids. Germline-derived CDR1 and CDR2 are MNHEY and SMNVEV (reference sequence). CDR3 region: CASSPHDREHLPQHF. The CDR3 bases are TGTGCCAGCAGTCCCCACGACAGGGAGCATCTGCCCCAGCATTTT.

The J gene is TRBJ1-2, the V gene TRBV28; 9 positions agree with TRBD1. V gave up 6 bases and J gave up 5 bases; unmatched junction bases: 7. The CDR3 contains 14 residues. The V gene's germline CDR1 is MDHEN and CDR2 SYDVKM. The CDR3 loop reads CASSLPGQGYGYTF. CDR3 bases: TGTGCCAGCAGCCTGCCAGGACAGGGGTATGGCTACACCTTC.

This sequence joins TRBV9 and TRBJ1-3; no definite D call. V lost 5 bases and J 0 bases, leaving 12 bases between the germline ends. Germline CDR1 SGDLS, CDR2 YYNGEE. The CDR3 totals 15 residues. The chain's CDR3 is CASSRTGSSGNTIYF. Here the CDR3 DNA reads TGTGCCAGCAGTCGGACGGGATCCTCTGGAAACACCATATATTTT.

The chain joins TRBV30 to TRBJ2-4; D is undetermined. The V end was cut by 4 bases, the J end by 0 bases, with 7 bases between. CDR1 is GTSNPN, CDR2 SVGIG, per germline (reference sequence). The CDR3 runs to 13 residues. The CDR3 nucleotides read TGTGCCTGGAACCAGTTAGCCAAAAACATTCAGTACTTC. Protein sequence: CAWNQLAKNIQYF.

The V call is TRBV12-5, the J call TRBJ2-7, with 10 bases matching TRBD2. This CDR3 has 14 amino acids. The V gene end was trimmed by 3 bases and the J gene end by 7 bases; junction bases not matched to a gene: 6. Looked up from germline, CDR1 is LGHNT and CDR2 is FRNRAP. CDR3 nucleotides: TGTGCTAGTGGTTTAGCGGGAGGGCCGTCAGAGCAGTACTTC. Protein product: CASGLAGGPSEQYF. Drawing the rest from reference TRBV12-5 and TRBJ2-7, the complete variable domain is DARVTQTPRHKVTEMGQEVTMRCQPILGHNTVFWYRQTMMQGLELLAYFRNRAPLDDSGMPKDRFSAEMPDATLATLKIQPSEPRDSAVYFCASGLAGGPSEQYFGPGTRLTVT.

V is TRBV7-2 and J is TRBJ1-3; 8 nucleotides match TRBD1. J gave up 2 bases and V 1 base, and 4 bases lay outside the gene matches. The CDR3 loop spans 16 amino acids. Germline V gene lookup returns CDR1 SGHTA and CDR2 FQGNSA. The CDR3 sequence: CASSLVGTGPGNTIYF. CDR3 nucleotide sequence: TGTGCCAGCAGCTTAGTCGGGACAGGCCCTGGAAACACCATATATTTT.

The rearrangement joins TRBV27 to TRBJ2-1, with TRBD2 as a possible D gene (5 bases). The V and J ends lost 4 bases and 4 bases respectively, with 8 bases between them. This CDR3 comprises 13 residues. Germline V CDR1 and CDR2: MNHEY, SMNVEV (reference sequence). In DNA, the CDR3 is TGTGCCAGCAGTTCCTCGGGATACAATGAGCAGTTCTTC. Protein product: CASSSSGYNEQFF.

This rearrangement joins TRBV28 to TRBJ1-1; D is undetermined. The CDR3 is 12 residues long. CDR1 and CDR2 (germline): MDHEN, SYDVKM. The V end lost 2 bases, the J end lost 2 bases, and 3 bases lay between the germline ends. The CDR3 DNA reads TGTGCCAGCAGTTTACTCAACACTGAAGCTTTCTTT. This codes for CASSLLNTEAFF.

For the CDR3, the DNA is TGTGCCAGCAGCTTAGGTCCTGCGGGAACGATTTACGAGCAGTACTTC. Residues: CASSLGPAGTIYEQYF. V is TRBV7-8 and J is TRBJ2-7, with D possibly matching TRBD2 (6 bases). The length of the CDR3 is 16 residues. V was trimmed by 1 base and J by 4 bases, leaving 17 bases between them. Germline CDR1 is SGHVS and CDR2 is FQNEAQ.

V is TRBV4-1 and J is TRBJ2-1; TRBD2 aligns across 8 bases. CDR1 is MGHRA and CDR2 is YSYEKL in the germline V gene. V shed 0 bases and J 12 bases; nucleotides not matched to a gene: 7. CDR3 length: 14 amino acids. Here the CDR3 reads CASSQDPGGPGQFF. CDR3 DNA sequence: TGCGCCAGCAGCCAAGATCCGGGGGGGCCAGGGCAGTTCTTC.

The V and J genes are TRBV29-1 and TRBJ1-2; 7 bases fit TRBD1. Unmatched junction bases numbered 7, after V lost 1 base and J lost 8 bases. The germline CDR1 and CDR2 sequences are SQVTM and ANQGSEA. The CDR3 totals 13 residues. CDR3 amino acids: CSVEVRTGDGYTF. CDR3 DNA: TGCAGCGTTGAAGTGCGGACAGGCGACGGCTACACCTTC.

This clone was picked up a small number of times. The gene calls are TRBV11-3 and TRBJ2-2; 7 positions match TRBD2. Germline lookup yields CDR1 SGHNT and CDR2 YENEEA. J was trimmed by 7 bases and V by 4 bases; bases with no gene match: 9. This CDR3 is built from 15 residues. CDR3 region: CASSYRLAQYGELFF. For the CDR3, the DNA is TGTGCCAGCAGCTATAGACTAGCCCAATACGGGGAGCTGTTTTTT.

The chain links TRBV5-1 to TRBJ2-3; weak D call: TRBD2 (6 bases). The germline V and J ends were trimmed by 0 bases and 4 bases, with 9 bases remaining between them. The CDR3 has 14 residues. Germline V gene data show CDR1 as SGHRS and CDR2 as YFSETQ. CDR3 region: CASSLGGTSDTQYF. Written as DNA, the CDR3 is TGCGCCAGCAGCTTGGGCGGGACCTCAGATACGCAGTATTTT. Full variable domain (rest looked up from reference TRBV5-1 and TRBJ2-3): KAGVTQTPRYLIKTRGQQVTLSCSPISGHRSVSWYQQTPGQGLQFLFEYFSETQRNKGNFPGRFSGRQFSNSRSEMNVSTLELGDSALYLCASSLGGTSDTQYFGPGTRLTVL.

CDR3 nucleotide sequence: TGTGCCAGCAGCCAGGGACTAGCCCTCTCCTACGAGCAGTACTTC. Protein product: CASSQGLALSYEQYF. The genes are TRBV5-6 and TRBJ2-7, with 9 bases that match TRBD2. This CDR3 has 15 amino acids. The V gene's germline CDR1 is SGHDT and CDR2 YYEEEE. After removal of 4 bases from V and 0 bases from J, the junction contained 5 bases not matched to a gene.

In nucleotides, the CDR3 is TGTGCCAGCAGCTTTCAAACCGGGGGTGGAGAGACCCAGTACTTC. The encoded protein is CASSFQTGGGETQYF. This rearrangement joins TRBV3-1 (or the pseudogene TRBV3-2) to TRBJ2-5, with D perhaps TRBD2 (6 bases). The germline V gene encodes CDR1 LGHDT and CDR2 YNNKEL (reference sequence). This CDR3 comprises 15 residues. V was shortened by 5 bases and J by 4 bases, with 17 bases between the two germline ends.

This sequence joins TRBV7-2 and TRBJ2-1; D is unclear. The CDR3 consists of 17 residues. V lost 3 bases and J lost 1, with 16 bases in between. The germline CDR1 and CDR2 sequences are SGHTA and FQGNSA. The CDR3 sequence: CASSFLLSVNSYNEQFF. CDR3 coding DNA: TGTGCCAGCAGCTTTTTACTTTCGGTAAATTCCTACAATGAGCAGTTCTTC.

This clone was observed once. V usage is TRBV11-3 and J usage is TRBJ2-7, with TRBD1 matching 8 bases. Germline CDR1 and CDR2: SGHNT and YENEEA. Losses at the gene ends were 5 bases for V and 2 bases for J; bases not matched to a gene: 5. CDR3 length: 14 amino acids. The CDR3: CASSPRTGPYEQYF. CDR3 DNA: TGTGCCAGCAGCCCGAGGACAGGGCCCTACGAGCAGTACTTC.

CDR3 region: CASSLGLNNQPQHF. As DNA, the CDR3 is TGTGCCAGCAGCTTAGGTCTAAACAATCAGCCCCAGCATTTT. The J gene is TRBJ1-5, the V gene TRBV7-2; D call uncertain. Looked up from germline, CDR1 is SGHTA and CDR2 is FQGNSA. Deletions cut 1 base from V and 3 bases from J, with 7 bases between. The CDR3 contains 14 residues.

The chain combines TRBV4-1 with TRBJ1-5, with D possibly matching TRBD1 (6 bases). The CDR3 is 15 residues long. Germline CDR1 is MGHRA and CDR2 is YSYEKL. The V gene lost 0 bases and the J gene lost 4 bases, with 10 bases spanning the gap. The CDR3 reads CASSQEWGPNQPQHF. DNA of the CDR3: TGCGCCAGCAGCCAAGAATGGGGGCCTAATCAGCCCCAGCATTTT.

V is TRBV5-4 and J is TRBJ1-2; unclear D gene. The CDR3 is made up of 14 amino acids. The V end was cut by 0 bases, the J end by 8 bases, with 14 bases between. Germline V gene sequence: CDR1 SGHNT, CDR2 YYREEE (reference sequence). CDR3 nucleotides: TGTGCCAGCAGCTTGGACCTCAGGTCCGTCGGCTACACCTTC. It is translated as CASSLDLRSVGYTF. Complete variable domain (other parts from reference TRBV5-4 and TRBJ1-2): ETGVTQSPTHLIKTRGQQVTLRCSSQSGHNTVSWYQQALGQGPQFIFQYYREEENGRGNFPPRFSGLQFPNYSSELNVNALELDDSALYLCASSLDLRSVGYTFGSGTRLTVV.

CDR3 DNA: TGTGCCAGCAGTTTCGACGGGACCTACGAGCAGTACTTC. Encoded protein: CASSFDGTYEQYF. The chain carries TRBV28 and TRBJ2-7; a possible D gene is TRBD2 (5 bases). Trimming removed 3 bases at V and 2 bases at J, with 8 bases between. Germline-derived CDR1 and CDR2 are MDHEN and SYDVKM. The CDR3 extends over 13 amino acids.

The J gene is TRBJ2-1, the V gene TRBV10-3, with 7 bases identical to TRBD1. The germline CDR1 and CDR2 sequences are ENHRY and SYGVKD. V lost 2 bases to trimming and J lost 1 base; unmatched junction nucleotides: 8. There are 17 residues in the CDR3. CDR3 bases: TGTGCCATCAGTGAGCGTCCGACAGGGAAGTCCTACAATGAGCAGTTCTTC. This gives the protein CAISERPTGKSYNEQFF.

This clone appeared once. This chain uses TRBV2 with TRBJ2-7; TRBD2 agrees at 8 bases. Trimming at V came to 1 base and at J to 6 bases, leaving 11 bases not matched to a gene. This CDR3 region has 16 residues. The germline CDR1 and CDR2 sequences are SNHLY and FYNNEI. The CDR3 loop is CASSEERGSPSGEQYF. In nucleotides, the CDR3 is TGTGCCAGCAGTGAAGAGCGGGGGAGCCCCTCCGGCGAGCAGTACTTC. Looking up the rest from reference TRBV2 and TRBJ2-7 gives the full variable domain: EPEVTQTPSHQVTQMGQEVILRCVPISNHLYFYWYRQILGQKVEFLVSFYNNEISEKSEIFDDQFSVERPDGSNFTLKIRSTKLEDSAMYFCASSEERGSPSGEQYFGPGTRLTVT.

The rearrangement uses TRBV15 and TRBJ1-2; unclear D gene. The CDR3 consists of 14 residues. CDR1 is LNHNV, CDR2 YYDKDF, per germline (reference sequence). V was pared by 3 bases and J by 5 bases, with 13 bases between. CDR3 coding DNA: TGTGCCACCAGCAGCAGACACAAGCCTTATGGCTACACCTTC. Translated, it gives CATSSRHKPYGYTF. Full variable domain (remainder filled in from reference TRBV15 and TRBJ1-2): DAMVIQNPRYQVTQFGKPVTLSCSQTLNHNVMYWYQQKSSQAPKLLFHYYDKDFNNEADTPDNFQSRRPNTSFCFLDIRSPGLGDTAMYLCATSSRHKPYGYTFGSGTRLTVV.

The V call is TRBV11-2, the J call TRBJ2-1; 10 bases map to TRBD1. This CDR3 comprises 15 residues. Germline CDR1 SGHAT, CDR2 FQNNGV. Unmatched junction bases numbered 6, after V lost 5 bases and J lost 5 bases. The CDR3 protein is CASSNRDRGHNEQFF. The CDR3 nucleotides are TGTGCCAGCAGCAACCGGGACAGGGGACACAATGAGCAGTTCTTC.

The chain has TRBV2 and TRBJ2-7; a possible D gene is TRBD1 (6 bases). Germline CDR1 and CDR2: SNHLY and FYNNEI. CDR3 size: 14 residues. Trimming removed 1 base from V and 2 bases from J, with 9 bases in between. In nucleotides, the CDR3 is TGTGCCAGCAGTGAAGTCTGGGGGCCCTACGAGCAGTACTTC. It translates to CASSEVWGPYEQYF.

The chain carries TRBV6-4 and TRBJ1-6, with 8 bases aligning to TRBD1. The germline CDR1 and CDR2 sequences are MRHNA and SNTAGT. After removal of 6 bases from V and 7 bases from J, the junction contained 2 bases not matched to a gene. The CDR3 spans 13 residues. The CDR3 sequence: CASRTGVNSPLHF. In DNA form, the CDR3 reads TGTGCCAGCAGGACAGGGGTAAATTCACCCCTCCACTTT.

This clone was seen a handful of times. The chain couples TRBV3-1 (or the pseudogene TRBV3-2) to TRBJ1-2; 8 nucleotides match TRBD1. CDR3 length equals 16 residues. Unmatched junction bases numbered 8, after V lost 5 bases and J lost 0 bases. Germline loops: CDR1 LGHDT, CDR2 YNNKEL (reference sequence). CDR3 protein: CASSSTLQGANYGYTF. CDR3 DNA: TGTGCCAGCAGCTCCACCTTACAGGGGGCTAACTATGGCTACACCTTC.

The V call is TRBV11-2, the J call TRBJ2-7; 12 bases match TRBD2. Per germline, CDR1 SGHAT and CDR2 FQNNGV. This CDR3 has 15 residues. J lost 4 bases, V lost 3 bases, and 4 bases had no gene match. CDR3 nucleotide sequence: TGTGCCAGCAGCTTGACTAGCGGGAGAAATTACGAGCAGTACTTC. It encodes CASSLTSGRNYEQYF.

The chain recombines TRBV9 with TRBJ2-1; D is uncertain. Looked up from germline, CDR1 is SGDLS and CDR2 is YYNGEE. V was shortened by 0 bases and J by 10 bases, with 8 bases between the two germline ends. This CDR3 region has 12 residues. DNA for the CDR3: TGTGCCAGCAGCGTAGTTGGTAGAGAGCAGTTCTTC. Translating gives CASSVVGREQFF.

The rearrangement links TRBV9 to TRBJ2-1, with TRBD2 matching over 11 bases. The CDR3 contains 15 residues. The germline gives CDR1 SGDLS, CDR2 YYNGEE. V was pared by 3 bases and J by 4 bases, with 3 bases of the junction left unmatched. CDR3 residues: CASSAGTSGYNEQFF. For the CDR3, the DNA is TGTGCCAGCAGCGCGGGGACTAGCGGATACAATGAGCAGTTCTTC.

This clone was recorded only once. The chain employs TRBV5-4 and TRBJ1-3; D not resolved. V was cut by 0 bases and J by 0 bases, with 10 bases left in between. CDR1 is SGHNT and CDR2 is YYREEE in the germline V gene (reference sequence). This CDR3 spans 16 amino acids. CDR3 DNA sequence: TGTGCCAGCAGCTTGGCAGGCCCCGACTCTGGAAACACCATATATTTT. It specifies CASSLAGPDSGNTIYF.